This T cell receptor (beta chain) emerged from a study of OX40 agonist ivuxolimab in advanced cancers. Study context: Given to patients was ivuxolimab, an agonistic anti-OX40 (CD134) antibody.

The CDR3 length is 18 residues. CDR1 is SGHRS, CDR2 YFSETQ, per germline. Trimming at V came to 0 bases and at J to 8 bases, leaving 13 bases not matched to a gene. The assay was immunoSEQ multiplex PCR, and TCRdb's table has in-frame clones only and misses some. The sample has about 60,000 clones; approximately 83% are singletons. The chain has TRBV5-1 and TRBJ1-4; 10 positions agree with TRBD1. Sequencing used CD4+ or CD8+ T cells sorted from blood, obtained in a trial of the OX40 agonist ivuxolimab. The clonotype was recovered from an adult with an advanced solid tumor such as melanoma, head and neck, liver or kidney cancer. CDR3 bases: TGCGCCAGCAGCTTGGTCCCCTCACCGGGACAGGGGAAAGAAAAACTGTTTTTT. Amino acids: CASSLVPSPGQGKEKLFF.